Sequencing of this TCR beta chain was carried out in a study of shared clonotypes between healthy human individuals. Trimming took 2 bases from V and 0 from J, leaving 13 bases between them. This CDR3 has 16 amino acids. The germline V gene has CDR1 MNHEY and CDR2 SVGAGI. Genomic DNA from each subset was divided evenly over several immunoSEQ plates. TCRdb's copy holds only in-frame clones and misses some; the assay was immunoSEQ multiplex PCR. This repertoire shows roughly 410,000 clones, around 96% found once; its top ten account for 0.32%. General study results and limits: Clonotype sharing among donors likely depends on sequencing depth. The study found lower generation probabilities in non-shared clonotypes than in those shared by all four donors.

As regards this clone: What it binds is unknown.

V and J are TRBV6-5 and TRBJ1-1, with TRBD1 as a possible D gene (6 bases). The material sequenced was memory CD8+ T cells sorted from blood. Subset: CD45RO+ cells pooled with CCR7-negative TemRA cells. The receptor's source is a man aged 25-45 years in good health. As DNA, the CDR3 is TGTGCCAGCAGTTACCATACCACAGGGTTGAACACTGAAGCTTTCTTT. This gives the protein CASSYHTTGLNTEAFF.